This record concerns one TCR beta chain sequence. The data originate from a study of T cell responses to AZD1222 COVID-19 vaccine. Clones were read by immunoSEQ multiplex PCR, and TCRdb kept only the in-frame ones, dropping some. The sample lists 120,000 to 150,000 clones, approximately 88% occurring once. V shed 6 bases, J shed 6 bases, and the junction held 10 bases outside the gene matches. Germline values: CDR1 MNHEY, CDR2 SVGAGI. The CDR3 spans 14 residues. The chain employs TRBV6-5 and TRBJ1-1, with 7 bases fitting TRBD1. Sample: peripheral blood, taken 28 days after the second dose of the MenACWY control vaccine. The receptor comes from an adult who received the MenACWY meningococcal vaccine as a control. The CDR3 reads CASRDNYRGSEAFF. CDR3 DNA sequence: TGTGCCAGCAGGGACAATTACAGGGGATCTGAAGCTTTCTTT.